Given below is one T cell receptor (beta chain) in context. It is likely a read error, because the conserved phenylalanine at the end of the CDR3 is missing. The data belong to a study of read filtering for tumor transcriptome and immune sequencing. The CDR3 covers 17 residues. Unmatched junction bases numbered 14, after V lost 3 bases and J lost 4 bases. Germline V CDR1 and CDR2: DFQATT, SNEGSKA (reference sequence). This library used roughly 430 ng RNA and molecular barcoded adaptors spanning alpha/delta and beta/gamma chains. TCRdb independently ran MiXCR on the reads; one entry per CDR3 protein. The sample includes tens of thousands of distinct CDR3 sequences, roughly 20% of them seen just once.

Sequenced sample: a population of CD138-negative cells sorted from bone marrow. This clonotype was obtained from a donor older than 35 with multiple myeloma. V and J are TRBV20-1 and TRBJ2-1; TRBD2 matches 8 bases. CDR3 bases: TGCAGTGCTAGTACACGGAGGTCGGGGGGGAGTTACAATGAGCAGTTCTCC. This gives the protein CSASTRRSGGSYNEQFS.